This T cell receptor beta chain was obtained from a study of OX40 agonist ivuxolimab in advanced cancers. About this clone: Its antigen is not known.

CDR1 is KGHSH, CDR2 LQKENI, per germline. The V end was cut by 4 bases, the J end by 1 base, with 10 bases between. The CDR3 covers 14 residues. Study-wide results and caveats: Fewer expanded clones were found on average in CD4+ than in CD8+ T cells.

Clones were read by immunoSEQ multiplex PCR, and TCRdb kept only the in-frame ones, dropping some. The repertoire has about 76,000 clones, about 85% of them found once; the top ten carry 2.5% to 3.5%. V and J are TRBV18 and TRBJ1-1; D might be TRBD1 (6 bases). The sequence was obtained from an adult with an advanced solid tumor such as melanoma, head and neck, liver or kidney cancer. The specimen comprised CD4+ or CD8+ T cells sorted from blood, sampled in a trial of the OX40 agonist ivuxolimab. In DNA form, the CDR3 reads TGTGCCAGCTCACACCCAGGGGAGAACACTGAAGCTTTCTTT. This translates into CASSHPGENTEAFF.